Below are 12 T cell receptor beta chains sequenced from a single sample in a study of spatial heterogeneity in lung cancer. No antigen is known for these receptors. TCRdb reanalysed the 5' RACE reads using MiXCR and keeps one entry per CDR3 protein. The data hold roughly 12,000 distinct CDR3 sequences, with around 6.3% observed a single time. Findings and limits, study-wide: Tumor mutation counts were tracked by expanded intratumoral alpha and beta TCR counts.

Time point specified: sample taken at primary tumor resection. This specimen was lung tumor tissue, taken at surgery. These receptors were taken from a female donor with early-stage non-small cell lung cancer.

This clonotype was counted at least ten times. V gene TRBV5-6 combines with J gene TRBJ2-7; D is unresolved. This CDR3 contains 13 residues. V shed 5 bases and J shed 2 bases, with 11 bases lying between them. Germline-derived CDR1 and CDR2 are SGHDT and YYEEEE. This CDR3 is CASRSLTTYEQYF. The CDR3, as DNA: TGTGCCAGCAGATCCCTAACTACCTACGAGCAGTACTTC.

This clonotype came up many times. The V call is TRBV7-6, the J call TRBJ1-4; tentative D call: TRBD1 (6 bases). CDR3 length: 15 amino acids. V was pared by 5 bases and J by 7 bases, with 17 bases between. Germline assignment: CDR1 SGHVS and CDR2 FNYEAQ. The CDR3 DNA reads TGTGCCAGCAGCCGGAACAGGGATTTTGGTGAAAAACTGTTTTTT. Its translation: CASSRNRDFGEKLFF.

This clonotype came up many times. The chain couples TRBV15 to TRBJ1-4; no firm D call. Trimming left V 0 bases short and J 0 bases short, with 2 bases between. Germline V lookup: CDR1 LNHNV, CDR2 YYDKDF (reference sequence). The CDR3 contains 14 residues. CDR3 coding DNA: TGTGCCACCAGCAGAGACGCAACTAATGAAAAACTGTTTTTT. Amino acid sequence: CATSRDATNEKLFF.

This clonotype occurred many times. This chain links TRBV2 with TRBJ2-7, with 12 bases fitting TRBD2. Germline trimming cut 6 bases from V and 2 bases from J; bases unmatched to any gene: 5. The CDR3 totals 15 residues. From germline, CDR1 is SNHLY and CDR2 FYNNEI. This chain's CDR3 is CASRPGLAGTYEQYF. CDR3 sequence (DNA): TGTGCCAGCAGGCCGGGACTAGCGGGCACCTACGAGCAGTACTTC.

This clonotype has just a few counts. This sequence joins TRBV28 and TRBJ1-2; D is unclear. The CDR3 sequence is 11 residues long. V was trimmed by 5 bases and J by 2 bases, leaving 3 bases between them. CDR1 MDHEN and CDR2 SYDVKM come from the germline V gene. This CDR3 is CASSRNYGYTF. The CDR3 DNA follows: TGTGCCAGCAGTCGGAACTATGGCTACACCTTC.

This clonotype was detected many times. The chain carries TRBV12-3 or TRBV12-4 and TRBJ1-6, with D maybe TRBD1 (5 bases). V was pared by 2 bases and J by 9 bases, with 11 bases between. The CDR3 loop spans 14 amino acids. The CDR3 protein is CASSLFGGSSPLHF. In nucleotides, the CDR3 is TGTGCCAGCAGTTTATTCGGGGGAAGTTCACCCCTCCACTTT.

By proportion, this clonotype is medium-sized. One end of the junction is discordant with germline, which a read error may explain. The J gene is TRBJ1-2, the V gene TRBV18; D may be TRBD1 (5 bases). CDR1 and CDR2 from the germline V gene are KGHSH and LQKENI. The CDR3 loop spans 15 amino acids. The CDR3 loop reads CASSTPGRGDYGYTF. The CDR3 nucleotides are TGTGCCAGCTCAACACCGGGACGGGGGGACTATGGCTACACCTTC.

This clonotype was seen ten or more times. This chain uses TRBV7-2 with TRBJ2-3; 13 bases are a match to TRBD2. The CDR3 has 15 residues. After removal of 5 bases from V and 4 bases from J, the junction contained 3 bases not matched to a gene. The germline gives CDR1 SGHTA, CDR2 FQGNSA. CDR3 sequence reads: CASSGGLAGPDTQYF. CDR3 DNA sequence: TGTGCCAGCAGCGGGGGACTAGCGGGACCAGATACGCAGTATTTT.

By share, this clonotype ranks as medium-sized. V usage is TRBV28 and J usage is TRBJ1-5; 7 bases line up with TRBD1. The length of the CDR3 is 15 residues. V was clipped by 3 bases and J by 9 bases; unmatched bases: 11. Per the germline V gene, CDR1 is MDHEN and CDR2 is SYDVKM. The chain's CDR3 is CASSLVQGVRRPQHF. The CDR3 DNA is TGTGCCAGCAGTTTGGTCCAGGGGGTCAGAAGGCCCCAGCATTTT.

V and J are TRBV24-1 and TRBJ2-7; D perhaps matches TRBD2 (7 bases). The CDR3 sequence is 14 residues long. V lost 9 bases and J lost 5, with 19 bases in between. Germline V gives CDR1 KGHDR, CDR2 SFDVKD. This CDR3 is CATAKGGASNEQYF. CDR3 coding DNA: TGTGCCACCGCTAAAGGGGGGGCGTCCAACGAGCAGTACTTC.

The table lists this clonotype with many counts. In DNA, the CDR3 is TGCAGCGCGTCTGGGGGATGGGGAATGAACACTGAAGCTTTCTTT. Translating it yields CSASGGWGMNTEAFF. V and J are TRBV29-1 and TRBJ1-1, with D maybe TRBD1 (5 bases). The CDR3 is 15 amino acids. Germline loops: CDR1 SQVTM, CDR2 ANQGSEA. Trimming stripped 7 bases from V and 0 bases from J, with 18 bases between.

As DNA, the CDR3 is TGTGCCAGCAGCTCCACCCTCACAGATACGCAGTATTTT. Its translation is CASSSTLTDTQYF. The chain uses TRBV7-3 and TRBJ2-3; D is ambiguous. Germline loops: CDR1 SGHTA, CDR2 FQGTGA. This CDR3 comprises 13 residues. V shed 4 bases and J shed 2 bases, with 7 bases lying between them.